This T cell receptor beta chain was identified during a study of blood T cell repertoires in COVID-19. Study in general: Acute and convalescent COVID-19 specimens originated in the United States, Italy and Spain. PBMCs, B-cell-depleted T cells, or T cells provided the cDNA or gDNA that made up the material.

Germline V lookup: CDR1 MNHEY, CDR2 SVGAGI. This CDR3 is 14 amino acids long. J lost 4 bases, V lost 5 bases, and 7 bases had no gene match. In the original analysis: Amplification with reference gene primers provided the estimates of nucleated cell counts. Produced via immunoSEQ multiplex PCR; TCRdb's table is partial and in-frame only. Clone size and V and J calls were adopted from that table, with D and trimming inferred from the DNA. Altogether tens of thousands of clones are present, roughly 90% being singletons, with the ten largest covering 20% to 25%. The rearrangement uses TRBV6-5 and TRBJ1-2, with 7 bases aligning to TRBD1. Material: peripheral blood. This TCR was recovered from a middle-aged man with active COVID-19. CDR3 coding DNA: TGTGCCAGCAGTCCTAGACCAGGGGGCTATGGCTACACCTTC. This sequence encodes CASSPRPGGYGYTF.